This TCR beta chain emerged from a study of shared clonotypes between healthy human individuals. Germline V gives CDR1 DFQATT, CDR2 SNEGSKA (reference sequence). Trimming pared 2 bases from V and 4 bases from J, leaving 6 bases between. The CDR3 loop spans 11 amino acids. For this clone: The target antigen is unknown. In the same sample, other DNA sequences code for this CDR3.

Study observations and caveats: Generation probability values for non-shared clonotypes were lower than those for clonotypes shared by all four donors.

Deep was the level at which the assay was run. Here immunoSEQ multiplex PCR was the method, and the copy in TCRdb shows in-frame clones only, minus some. The repertoire holds approximately 530,000 clones, with about 95% as singletons. This chain links TRBV20-1 with TRBJ2-7; D is ambiguous. The specimen was naive CD4+ T cells sorted from blood. Subset in this sample: CD45RA+ positively selected. This sequence was found in a woman aged 30 to 39 in good health. This chain's CDR3 is CSARLVYEQYF. CDR3 nucleotide sequence: TGCAGTGCTAGATTGGTTTACGAGCAGTACTTC.